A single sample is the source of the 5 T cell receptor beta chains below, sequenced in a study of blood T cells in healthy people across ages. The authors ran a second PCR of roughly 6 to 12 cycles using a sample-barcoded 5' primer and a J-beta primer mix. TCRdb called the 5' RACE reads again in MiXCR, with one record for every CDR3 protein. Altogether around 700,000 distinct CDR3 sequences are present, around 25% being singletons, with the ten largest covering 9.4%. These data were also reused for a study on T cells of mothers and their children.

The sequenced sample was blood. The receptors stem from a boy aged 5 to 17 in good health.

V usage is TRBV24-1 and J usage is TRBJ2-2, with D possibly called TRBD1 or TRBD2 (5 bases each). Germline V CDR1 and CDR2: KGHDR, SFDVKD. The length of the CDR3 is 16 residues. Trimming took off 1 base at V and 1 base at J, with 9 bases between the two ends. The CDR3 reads CATSDFRGGNTGELFF. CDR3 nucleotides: TGTGCCACCAGTGATTTCCGGGGCGGGAACACCGGGGAGCTGTTTTTT.

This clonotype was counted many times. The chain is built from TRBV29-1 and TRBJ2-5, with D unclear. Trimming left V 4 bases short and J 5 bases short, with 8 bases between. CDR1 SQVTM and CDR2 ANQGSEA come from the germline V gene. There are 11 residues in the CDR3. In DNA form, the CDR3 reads TGCAGCGTTGTTTTCGGCGAGACCCAGTACTTC. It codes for CSVVFGETQYF. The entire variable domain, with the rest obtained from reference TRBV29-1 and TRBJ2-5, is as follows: SAVISQKPSRDICQRGTSLTIQCQVDSQVTMMFWYRQQPGQSLTLIATANQGSEATYESGFVIDKFPISRPNLTFSTLTVSNMSPEDSSIYLCSVVFGETQYFGPGTRLLVL.

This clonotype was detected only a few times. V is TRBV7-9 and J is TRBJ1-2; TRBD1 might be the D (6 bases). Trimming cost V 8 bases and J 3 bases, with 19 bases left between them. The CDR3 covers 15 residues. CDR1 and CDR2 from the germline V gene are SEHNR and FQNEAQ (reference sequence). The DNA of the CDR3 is TGTGCCAGCTCTCATGTGGGGGCCAACCACTATGGCTACACCTTC. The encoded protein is CASSHVGANHYGYTF.

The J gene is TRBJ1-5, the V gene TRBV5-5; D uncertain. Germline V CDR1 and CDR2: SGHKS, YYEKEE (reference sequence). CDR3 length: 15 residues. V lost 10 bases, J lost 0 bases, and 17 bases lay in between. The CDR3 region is CAGTIGVYSNQPQHF. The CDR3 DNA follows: TGTGCCGGCACGATCGGGGTGTATAGCAATCAGCCCCAGCATTTT.

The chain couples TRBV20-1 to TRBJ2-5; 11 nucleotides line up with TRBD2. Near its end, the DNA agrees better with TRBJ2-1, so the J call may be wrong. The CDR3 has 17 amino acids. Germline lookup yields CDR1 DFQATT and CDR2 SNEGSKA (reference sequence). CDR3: CSSSSGGTLPHPHEQFF. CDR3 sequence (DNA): TGCAGCAGCTCTAGCGGGGGGACCTTACCTCACCCCCATGAGCAGTTCTTC.